This T cell receptor beta chain was obtained from a study of OX40 agonist ivuxolimab in advanced cancers. Study results and limitations: Relative to CD4+, CD8+ T cells held more expanded clones on average. By week 6 at 0.1 to 3.0 mg/kg, blood CD4+ and CD8+ T cells had expanded clonally.

Patients with autoimmune history or systemic immunosuppression were excluded. With baseline, cycle 4 day 1, and cycle 7 day 1 as timepoints, blood was sampled. Sequencing was performed with immunoSEQ multiplex PCR; in TCRdb, only in-frame clones are kept and a portion is missing. The top ten clones hold 0.15% to 0.2% of a sample with 85,000 to 100,000 clones, approximately 94% of them seen once. Deletions cut 5 bases from V and 7 bases from J, with 21 bases between. The CDR3 is 15 amino acids. Per germline, CDR1 SGHRS and CDR2 YFSETQ. About this clone itself: Antigen specificity is unknown.

The sequenced sample was CD4+ or CD8+ T cells sorted from blood, obtained in a trial of the OX40 agonist ivuxolimab. V gene TRBV5-1 combines with J gene TRBJ1-2; D possibly corresponds to TRBD1 (6 bases). This sequence was found in an adult with an advanced solid tumor such as melanoma, head and neck, liver or kidney cancer. The DNA for the CDR3 is TGCGCCAGCAGACCTACAGGGAATGAAGGGGGTGGCTACACCTTC. Protein: CASRPTGNEGGGYTF.